A selection of T cell receptor beta chains follows, all from one sample in a study of cytomegalovirus exposure and HLA in healthy donors. This table comes from immunoSEQ multiplex PCR, and its TCRdb copy is limited to in-frame clones, with some not included. The sample lists over 100,000 clones; around 79% were seen once. Sequenced input: PBMCs. The origin of the receptors is a woman under 40 in good health and CMV-seropositive. Each CDR3 is given with its conserved first and last residue. Each record gives: D gene, clone size, V gene, J gene, CDR3 protein, CDR3 DNA. A D gene is named only where the DNA matches it firmly. Where a row states a size, it is once, few, many or the class of an expanded clone; other rows omit it.

>-|-|TRBV10-3|TRBJ2-1
CASSYGQGMDEQFF
TGTGCCAGCAGTTACGGGCAGGGGATGGATGAGCAGTTCTTC
>-|-|TRBV4-1|TRBJ1-2
CASSQDQIAGTRPGYTF
TGCGCCAGCAGCCAAGATCAAATTGCGGGGACCCGCCCTGGCTACACCTTC
>-|-|TRBV27|TRBJ1-1
CASSLGASTEAFF
TGTGCCAGCAGTTTAGGGGCAAGCACTGAAGCTTTCTTT
>TRBD1|-|TRBV18|TRBJ2-7
CASSPPGQGAINYEQYF
TGTGCCAGCTCACCACCCGGACAGGGGGCGATAAACTACGAGCAGTACTTC
>-|-|TRBV29-1|TRBJ2-5
CSGAVQETQYF
TGCAGCGGGGCAGTACAAGAGACCCAGTACTTC
>TRBD2|-|TRBV4-1|TRBJ2-3
CASSHRTSGGLDTDTQYF
TGCGCCAGCAGCCACCGGACTAGCGGGGGGCTCGACACAGATACGCAGTATTTT
>TRBD2|-|TRBV9|TRBJ2-3
CASSRTSGGAPTDTQYF
TGTGCCAGCAGCCGAACTAGCGGGGGGGCCCCCACAGATACGCAGTATTTT
>-|few|TRBV11-2|TRBJ2-5
CASSLSREPQRGTQYF
TGTGCCAGCAGCTTATCTCGGGAGCCTCAACGAGGGACCCAGTACTTC
>-|-|TRBV5-1|TRBJ2-3
CASSLAIWDTQYF
TGCGCCAGCAGCTTGGCTATCTGGGATACGCAGTATTTT
>-|-|TRBV6-1|TRBJ2-2
CASRGLTAGELFF
TGTGCCAGCAGGGGGCTTACTGCCGGGGAGCTGTTTTTT
>-|-|TRBV5-1|TRBJ2-3
CASSLGGFTDTQYF
TGCGCCAGCAGCTTAGGAGGTTTCACAGATACGCAGTATTTT
>TRBD2|-|TRBV11-2|TRBJ2-5
CASSEGTSGGLWETQYF
TGTGCCAGCAGCGAGGGGACTAGCGGGGGGCTATGGGAGACCCAGTACTTC
>-|-|TRBV9|TRBJ2-5
CASSVGGETQYF
TGTGCCAGCAGCGTAGGAGGGGAGACCCAGTACTTC
>-|-|TRBV5-6|TRBJ1-1
CASSFGMFSEAFF
TGTGCCAGCAGCTTCGGGATGTTCTCTGAAGCTTTCTTT
>-|-|TRBV5-6|TRBJ2-7
CASSPRGRGGKGYEQYF
TGTGCCAGCAGCCCCCGGGGGAGGGGGGGAAAGGGATACGAGCAGTACTTC
>-|-|TRBV28|TRBJ1-4
CASRGSYATNEKLFF
TGTGCCAGCAGAGGGAGCTATGCAACTAATGAAAAACTGTTTTTT
>-|-|TRBV5-1|TRBJ1-2
CASSPERRYGYTF
TGCGCCAGCAGCCCCGAGAGGCGGTATGGCTACACCTTC
>TRBD1|-|TRBV11-2|TRBJ1-4
CASSRGQGAKEEKLFF
TGTGCCAGCAGCCGTGGCCAGGGGGCAAAAGAGGAAAAACTGTTTTTT
>TRBD1|-|TRBV2|TRBJ1-2
CATTTTGVGYGYTF
TGTGCCACCACAACTACAGGGGTCGGGTATGGCTACACCTTC
>-|-|TRBV6-5|TRBJ1-1
CASGEGVERAFF
TGTGCCAGCGGGGAGGGGGTCGAAAGAGCTTTCTTT
>-|-|TRBV30|TRBJ2-3
CAWSRSTDTQYF
TGTGCCTGGTCTAGAAGCACAGATACGCAGTATTTT
>TRBD1|-|TRBV5-4|TRBJ2-3
CASSLGGQHTDTQYF
TGTGCCAGCAGCTTGGGGGGACAGCACACAGATACGCAGTATTTT
>-|few|TRBV5-1|TRBJ1-4
CASSFGQTATNEKLFF
TGCGCCAGCAGCTTTGGACAGACGGCAACTAATGAAAAACTGTTTTTT
>TRBD1|-|TRBV4-2|TRBJ2-2
CASSQVGTGLTGELFF
TGTGCCAGCAGCCAAGTGGGGACAGGACTCACCGGGGAGCTGTTTTTT
>-|-|TRBV29-1|TRBJ2-3
CSLQDSARDTQYF
TGCAGCCTCCAGGACAGCGCTAGGGATACGCAGTATTTT
>TRBD2|-|TRBV27|TRBJ2-1
CASRPGLAYNEQFF
TGTGCCAGCAGACCGGGACTAGCATACAATGAGCAGTTCTTC
>-|-|TRBV7-6|TRBJ1-3
CASSLVQGGGNTIYF
TGTGCCAGCAGCTTAGTCCAGGGTGGAGGAAACACCATATATTTT
>TRBD1|-|TRBV28|TRBJ1-4
CASRQGGEKLFF
TGTGCCAGCCGACAGGGAGGCGAAAAACTGTTTTTT
>TRBD1|-|TRBV6-1|TRBJ1-2
CASTGTGENGYTF
TGTGCCAGCACCGGGACAGGGGAGAATGGCTACACCTTC
>TRBD1|-|TRBV2|TRBJ1-2
CASSGTGLNYGYTF
TGTGCCAGCAGTGGGACAGGGCTGAACTATGGCTACACCTTC
>TRBD1|-|TRBV27|TRBJ2-7
CASRRTGPSYEQYF
TGTGCCAGCAGAAGGACAGGGCCCTCCTACGAGCAGTACTTC
>-|once|TRBV29-1|TRBJ2-7
CSVEDQSEENEQYF
TGCAGCGTTGAAGATCAGTCAGAGGAGAACGAGCAGTACTTC
>-|-|TRBV11-2|TRBJ2-1
CASSLDDRGLGEQFF
TGTGCCAGCAGCTTGGATGACCGAGGCCTCGGCGAGCAGTTCTTC
>-|-|TRBV7-9|TRBJ1-1
CSSSLPDSNTEAFF
TGTTCCAGCAGCTTACCGGACAGTAACACTGAAGCTTTCTTT
>-|few|TRBV7-9|TRBJ2-1
CASSSPGVAGYNEQFF
TGTGCCAGCAGCTCCCCGGGGGTAGCAGGCTACAATGAGCAGTTCTTC
>TRBD1|-|TRBV7-3|TRBJ1-1
CASSSTGTTEAFF
TGTGCCAGCAGCTCGACAGGGACCACTGAAGCTTTCTTT
>-|-|TRBV18|TRBJ2-2
CASSPQTPNTGELFF
TGTGCCAGCTCACCCCAGACTCCTAACACCGGGGAGCTGTTTTTT
>TRBD1|-|TRBV11-2|TRBJ2-7
CASSSNLDRKVGEQYF
TGTGCCAGCAGCTCGAACTTGGACAGGAAAGTAGGTGAGCAGTACTTC
>-|-|TRBV4-2|TRBJ1-2
CASSQGGGWGGYGYTF
TGTGCCAGCAGCCAAGGGGGGGGTTGGGGCGGCTATGGCTACACCTTC
>-|-|TRBV11-2|TRBJ2-5
CASSSLRGRETQYF
TGTGCCAGCAGCTCCTTAAGGGGGAGAGAGACCCAGTACTTC
>-|-|TRBV28|TRBJ2-7
CASSPPGLSSYEQYF
TGTGCCAGCAGCCCCCCGGGGTTAAGCTCCTACGAGCAGTACTTC
>TRBD1|-|TRBV15|TRBJ2-7
CATSRDGQGSDEQYF
TGTGCCACCAGCAGAGACGGACAGGGGTCGGACGAGCAGTACTTC
>-|-|TRBV5-1|TRBJ1-1
CASSAGQTLGTEAFF
TGCGCCAGCAGCGCAGGACAGACCCTAGGGACTGAAGCTTTCTTT
>TRBD1|-|TRBV2|TRBJ2-1
CASSTTGTGLGEQFF
TGTGCCAGCAGCACAACCGGGACAGGCTTAGGTGAGCAGTTCTTC